This T cell receptor (beta chain) was identified in a study of blood T cell repertoires in COVID-19. Study in general: Samples came from the United States, Italy and Spain, spanning acute and convalescent COVID-19.

The CDR3 is 15 amino acids. Germline CDR1 KGHSH, CDR2 LQKENI. V was pared by 6 bases and J by 3 bases, with 11 bases of the junction left unmatched. Measured with immunoSEQ multiplex PCR; TCRdb has only the in-frame clones, and not every one. Among more than 80,000 clones listed, about 80% were seen once. The rearrangement joins TRBV18 to TRBJ2-7; 7 nucleotides line up with TRBD2. The source material was peripheral blood. The clonotype comes from a human donor in a cohort sampled during active COVID-19. The CDR3 here is CASSPDAGASYEQYF. The CDR3 DNA is TGTGCCAGCTCTCCTGATGCGGGAGCCAGCTACGAGCAGTACTTC.